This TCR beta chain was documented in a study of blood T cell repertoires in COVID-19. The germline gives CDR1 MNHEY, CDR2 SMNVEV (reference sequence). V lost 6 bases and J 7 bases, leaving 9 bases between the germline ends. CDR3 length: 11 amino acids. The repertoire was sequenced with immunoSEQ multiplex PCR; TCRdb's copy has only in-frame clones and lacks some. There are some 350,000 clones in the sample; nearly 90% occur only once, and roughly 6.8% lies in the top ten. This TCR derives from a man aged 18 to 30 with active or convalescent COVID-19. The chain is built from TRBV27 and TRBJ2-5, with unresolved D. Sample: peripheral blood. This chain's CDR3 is CASSLGGTQYF. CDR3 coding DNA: TGTGCCAGCAGCCTAGGTGGGACCCAGTACTTC.